These 20 T cell receptor beta chains share one sample of origin, sequenced in a study of PD-1 blockade in classical Hodgkin lymphoma. Time point denoted: cycle 4 day 1 (C4D1), after more than 5 weeks of nivolumab. The patients all showed relapse after autologous stem cell transplantation, while their brentuximab vedotin exposure varied. Profiling relied on immunoSEQ multiplex PCR, and the TCRdb table lists in-frame clones only, not all of them. The sample lists about 44,000 clones, less than 75% occurring once. Here the sequenced sample was peripheral blood mononuclear cells (PBMCs), taken before the fourth cycle of nivolumab. The receptors derive from a human donor with classical Hodgkin lymphoma.

The table lists this clone with a count of one. The chain uses TRBV30 and TRBJ2-7; D is ambiguous. The germline CDR1 and CDR2 sequences are GTSNPN and SVGIG (reference sequence). V lost 2 bases and J 0 bases, leaving 8 bases between the germline ends. This CDR3 is built from 13 residues. CDR3 amino acids: CAWSRVYSYEQYF. CDR3 bases: TGTGCCTGGAGTCGGGTTTACTCCTACGAGCAGTACTTC.

This clone showed up just a few times. The CDR3 nucleotides read TGCGCCAGCAGCCTCCAGAGGACAGGGATCTCCTACGAGCAGTACTTC. This codes for CASSLQRTGISYEQYF. The chain links TRBV4-1 to TRBJ2-7; 8 positions agree with TRBD1. The CDR3 has 16 residues. Germline CDR1 and CDR2: MGHRA and YSYEKL. V shed 4 bases, J shed 0 bases, and the junction held 8 bases outside the gene matches.

The V and J genes are TRBV7-2 and TRBJ1-1; D might be TRBD1 (5 bases). The CDR3 contains 16 residues. CDR1 and CDR2 from the germline V gene are SGHTA and FQGNSA. Trimming left V 1 base short and J 5 bases short, with 17 bases between. The CDR3 bases are TGTGCCAGCAGCTTAGACCGGACACTAACTGGTACTGAAGCTTTCTTT. It encodes CASSLDRTLTGTEAFF. Drawing the rest from reference TRBV7-2 and TRBJ1-1, the complete variable domain is GAGVSQSPSNKVTEKGKDVELRCDPISGHTALYWYRQSLGQGLEFLIYFQGNSAPDKSGLPSDRFSAERTGGSVSTLTIQRTQQEDSAVYLCASSLDRTLTGTEAFFGQGTRLTVV.

This clone was counted at least ten times. The sample carries other DNA sequences with the same CDR3. V and J are TRBV28 and TRBJ1-3; 8 positions match TRBD1. CDR3 length: 15 residues. Trimming at V came to 3 bases and at J to 3 bases, leaving 4 bases not matched to a gene. Germline V gene lookup returns CDR1 MDHEN and CDR2 SYDVKM. CDR3 DNA sequence: TGTGCCAGCAGTTTCCTGGGACAGGATGGAAACACCATATATTTT. Encoded protein: CASSFLGQDGNTIYF.

V is TRBV18 and J is TRBJ1-4, with no clear D. This CDR3 contains 16 residues. V was cut by 2 bases and J by 1 base, with 11 bases left in between. Germline V CDR1 and CDR2: KGHSH, LQKENI. CDR3 nucleotide sequence: TGTGCCAGCTCACCAAGGAGCAGAGAAACTAATGAAAAACTGTTTTTT. Protein product: CASSPRSRETNEKLFF.

This clone was seen only a few times. The chain uses TRBV21-1 and TRBJ2-1; the D call TRBD1 from the table was never checked on the DNA. TRBV21-1 is a pseudogene. The CDR3 length is 23 residues. The CDR3 DNA reads as TGTGCCAGCAGCAAAACCCCGCGGACAGGGGAGGCAACCCATCGTGTCCTTTACAATGAGCAGTTCTTC. It is translated as CASSKTPRTGEATHRVLYNEQFF.

This rearrangement joins TRBV5-1 to TRBJ2-1, with no clear D. The V and J ends lost 4 bases and 8 bases respectively, with 16 bases between them. Germline V gene lookup returns CDR1 SGHRS and CDR2 YFSETQ. The length of the CDR3 is 14 residues. CDR3 loop: CASSPSTVYDEQFF. CDR3 bases: TGCGCCAGCAGCCCCTCAACTGTTTACGATGAGCAGTTCTTC.

V gene TRBV6-5 combines with J gene TRBJ2-3; 8 bases align to TRBD1. This CDR3 comprises 15 residues. V shed 7 bases and J 3 bases; nucleotides not matched to a gene: 9. Germline CDR1 and CDR2: MNHEY and SVGAGI. The CDR3 region has the DNA TGTGCCAGCAACCTCGGACAGGGTAGGACAGATACGCAGTATTTT. Its translation: CASNLGQGRTDTQYF.

V gene TRBV6-5 combines with J gene TRBJ1-2; TRBD1 might be the D (5 bases). V was clipped by 5 bases and J by 3 bases, with 10 bases between them. The germline gives CDR1 MNHEY, CDR2 SVGAGI. This CDR3 contains 13 residues. CDR3 sequence: CASSSGGYYGYTF. CDR3 DNA: TGTGCCAGCAGTAGTGGGGGATACTATGGCTACACCTTC.

This clone was found once. The V call is TRBV7-9, the J call TRBJ2-1, with D perhaps matching TRBD1 or TRBD2 (7 bases each). The CDR3 spans 16 residues. Germline-derived CDR1 and CDR2 are SEHNR and FQNEAQ (reference sequence). The V end was cut by 5 bases, the J end by 1 base, with 15 bases between. CDR3 coding DNA: TGTGCCAGCAGCGCGCACAGGGGAGGGTCCTACAATGAGCAGTTCTTC. It specifies CASSAHRGGSYNEQFF.

This clone was counted once. Written as DNA, the CDR3 is TGTGCCAGCAGCTTCGCTGGGGGAGAATCCTACGAGCAGTACTTC. This sequence encodes CASSFAGGESYEQYF. The J gene is TRBJ2-7, the V gene TRBV5-8; perhaps D is TRBD1 or TRBD2 (5 bases each). Germline CDR1 reads SGHTS; CDR2 reads YDEGEE. This CDR3 contains 15 residues. With 2 bases removed from V and 1 base from J, the gap between germline ends came to 13 bases.

This clone was detected many times. Here the CDR3 reads CASSASGTQPNEQFF. Here the CDR3 DNA reads TGTGCCAGCAGCGCCTCCGGGACGCAGCCCAATGAGCAGTTCTTC. This sequence joins TRBV9 and TRBJ2-1; possibly TRBD1 or TRBD2 for D (5 bases each). The germline V gene encodes CDR1 SGDLS and CDR2 YYNGEE. The CDR3 extends over 15 amino acids. Trimming took off 3 bases at V and 6 bases at J, with 16 bases between the two ends.

As for this clone: Germline is not matched at one junction end, which may reflect a read error. The chain carries TRBV19 and TRBJ2-3, with D perhaps TRBD1 (5 bases). The germline V gene encodes CDR1 LNHDA and CDR2 SQIVND (reference sequence). The CDR3 loop spans 14 amino acids. CDR3 residues: CASSVRTVTGTQYF. The CDR3 nucleotides read TGTGCCAGTAGCGTACGGACGGTTACAGGTACGCAGTATTTT.

V usage is TRBV6-1 and J usage is TRBJ1-4; no clear D. Germline V lookup: CDR1 MNHNS, CDR2 SASEGT. CDR3 length: 17 amino acids. The V end lost 1 base, the J end lost 0 bases, and 12 bases lay between the germline ends. As DNA, the CDR3 is TGTGCCAGCAGTGAAGGGGGAGGGTACGCAACTAATGAAAAACTGTTTTTT. It yields the protein CASSEGGGYATNEKLFF.

The chain employs TRBV7-8 and TRBJ1-2; D is unresolved. V was shortened by 1 base and J by 8 bases, with 17 bases between the two germline ends. The CDR3 is 15 amino acids. Germline V gene sequence: CDR1 SGHVS, CDR2 FQNEAQ. The CDR3 coding sequence is TGTGCCAGCAGCTTAGAGGATGAGGGTCGGGGAGGCTACACCTTC. As protein: CASSLEDEGRGGYTF. Complete variable domain (other parts from reference TRBV7-8 and TRBJ1-2): GAGVSQSPRYKVAKRGQDVALRCDPISGHVSLFWYQQALGQGPEFLTYFQNEAQLDKSGLPSDRFFAERPEGSVSTLKIQRTQQEDSAVYLCASSLEDEGRGGYTFGSGTRLTVV.

The chain carries TRBV28 and TRBJ2-5; TRBD2 matches 8 bases. The CDR3 is made up of 15 amino acids. V trimming: 2 bases; J trimming: 4 bases; junction bases outside the gene matches: 6. The V gene's germline CDR1 is MDHEN and CDR2 SYDVKM. CDR3 amino acids: CASSLPGGARETQYF. The CDR3 DNA is TGTGCCAGCAGTTTACCGGGGGGGGCTCGAGAGACCCAGTACTTC.

This clone has a handful of counts. The V and J genes are TRBV5-1 and TRBJ2-1; maybe TRBD1 (5 bases). The germline V and J ends were trimmed by 0 bases and 4 bases, with 8 bases remaining between them. Germline lookup yields CDR1 SGHRS and CDR2 YFSETQ. This CDR3 has 14 amino acids. CDR3 sequence reads: CASSLGQLYNEQFF. The CDR3 coding sequence is TGCGCCAGCAGCTTGGGACAGCTTTACAATGAGCAGTTCTTC.

CDR3 amino acids: CASSEGREDCGELFF. The CDR3 coding sequence is TGCGCCAGCAGTGAGGGGCGGGAGGATTGCGGGGAGCTGTTTTTT. The chain couples TRBV10-1 to TRBJ2-2; 8 bases fit TRBD2. This CDR3 is 15 amino acids long. The ends lost 2 bases at V and 7 bases at J; junction bases unmatched: 6. CDR1 and CDR2 from the germline V gene are WNHNN and SYGVQD (reference sequence).

In this sample, this clone turned up once. The chain is built from TRBV6-5 and TRBJ1-5; 11 positions match TRBD1. The J segment lost 6 bases and the V segment lost 6 bases, leaving 7 bases of the junction unmatched. The CDR3 totals 15 residues. Germline V CDR1 and CDR2: MNHEY, SVGAGI. CDR3 region: CASSQGQGGGQPQHF. Written as DNA, the CDR3 is TGTGCCAGCAGCCAGGGACAGGGGGGAGGTCAGCCCCAGCATTTT.

The chain has TRBV5-4 and TRBJ2-5; TRBD2 aligns across 7 bases. V lost 4 bases and J lost 3; bases outside the gene matches: 6. There are 14 residues in the CDR3. The V gene's germline CDR1 is SGHNT and CDR2 YYREEE (reference sequence). The CDR3: CASSRLGREETQYF. As DNA, the CDR3 is TGTGCCAGCAGCCGCCTTGGGAGGGAAGAGACCCAGTACTTC. The whole variable domain, remainder taken from reference TRBV5-4 and TRBJ2-5, is ETGVTQSPTHLIKTRGQQVTLRCSSQSGHNTVSWYQQALGQGPQFIFQYYREEENGRGNFPPRFSGLQFPNYSSELNVNALELDDSALYLCASSRLGREETQYFGPGTRLLVL.